This T cell receptor beta chain was obtained from a study of cytomegalovirus exposure and HLA in healthy donors. Findings and limits, study-wide: Most TCR beta V segments were productive about 90% or about 30% of the time in an earlier analysis. It was reportedly the case that the classifier diagnosed cytomegalovirus status with high specificity and sensitivity.

For this clone: No antigen is known for it.

This CDR3 is built from 15 residues. J lost 4 bases, V lost 2 bases, and 5 bases had no gene match. Per germline, CDR1 SGHTA and CDR2 FQGNSA. It was with 60 Vbeta and 13 Jbeta primers that the PCR ran. The method was immunoSEQ multiplex PCR; TCRdb's version includes in-frame clones alone and lacks a portion of them. The data contain about 180,000 clones, more than 80% of them seen just once; the ten biggest clones take up 4.9%. Those who donated were healthy bone marrow donors. Sequenced input: PBMCs. The TCR originated in a woman in her late teens or twenties in good health and CMV-seropositive. This rearrangement joins TRBV7-2 to TRBJ1-5; 7 nucleotides align to TRBD1. CDR3 DNA sequence: TGTGCCAGCAGCTTAAGAGGGGGCACGAATCAGCCCCAGCATTTT. Translation gives CASSLRGGTNQPQHF.